What follows is one T cell receptor (beta chain) and its context. These data originate in a study of blood T cell repertoires in COVID-19. Across the whole study: COVID-19 samples, acute and convalescent, were from the United States, Italy and Spain. Nucleic acid was either cDNA or gDNA, and it came from T cells, B-cell-depleted T cells, or PBMCs.

In the study's own analysis: The authors estimated nucleated cell counts from reference gene primer amplification. Assay used: immunoSEQ multiplex PCR; TCRdb lists only in-frame clones, some missing. The V and J calls and the clone size are those of that table, but D and trimming were determined from the DNA. The table records 95,000 to 150,000 clones, about four fifths of them present only once. The CDR3 totals 13 residues. Germline V gene data show CDR1 as SGHNT and CDR2 as YENEEA. V gave up 0 bases and J gave up 3 bases, with 6 bases separating them. The sample was peripheral blood. The gene calls are TRBV11-3 and TRBJ2-7; no definite D call. The TCR sequence derives from a man between 60 and 75 years old with active or convalescent COVID-19. The DNA of the CDR3 is TGTGCCAGCAGCTTAGATGCAGACTACGAGCAGTACTTC. This sequence encodes CASSLDADYEQYF.